This TCR beta chain was documented in a study of cytomegalovirus exposure and HLA in healthy donors. PCR amplification relied on 60 Vbeta primers (plus 13 Jbeta primers). Here immunoSEQ multiplex PCR was the method, and the copy in TCRdb shows in-frame clones only, minus some. The sample contains roughly 89,000 clones, roughly 80% of which appear only once. The sequenced sample consisted of PBMCs. This sequence was found in a woman in her thirties in good health and CMV-seronegative.

The DNA of the CDR3 is TGTGCCAGCAGTGGTTCAAGGGGGAGGAACACTGAAGCTTTCTTT. Its protein product is CASSGSRGRNTEAFF. The rearrangement uses TRBV6-1 and TRBJ1-1; tentatively, D is TRBD1 (6 bases). V lost 4 bases to trimming and J lost 1 base, with 13 bases between them. This CDR3 has 15 residues. Germline assignment: CDR1 MNHNS and CDR2 SASEGT.